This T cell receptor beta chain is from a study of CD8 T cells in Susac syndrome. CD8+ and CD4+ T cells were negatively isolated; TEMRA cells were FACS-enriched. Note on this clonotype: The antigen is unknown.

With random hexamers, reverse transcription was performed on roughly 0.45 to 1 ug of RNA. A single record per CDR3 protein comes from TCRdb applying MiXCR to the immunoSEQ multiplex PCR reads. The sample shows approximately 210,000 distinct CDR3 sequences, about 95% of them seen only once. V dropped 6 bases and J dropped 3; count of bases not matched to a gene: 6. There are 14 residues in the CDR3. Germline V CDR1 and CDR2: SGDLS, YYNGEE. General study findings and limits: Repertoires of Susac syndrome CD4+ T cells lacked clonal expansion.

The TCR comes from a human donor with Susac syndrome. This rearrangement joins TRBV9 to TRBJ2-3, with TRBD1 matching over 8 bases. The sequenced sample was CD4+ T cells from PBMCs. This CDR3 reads CASKQGAGTDTQYF. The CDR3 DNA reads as TGTGCCAGCAAGCAGGGGGCCGGTACAGATACGCAGTATTTT.